This T cell receptor beta chain stems from a study of cytomegalovirus exposure and HLA in healthy donors. The V gene lost 1 base and the J gene lost 3 bases, with 12 bases spanning the gap. Germline-derived CDR1 and CDR2 are SGHRS and YFSETQ. CDR3 size: 15 residues. As for this clone: Its specificity is unknown.

Findings and limits, study-wide: Many donors carried some public TCRs, although rarity characterized most TCR sequences. It was confirmed in vitro that a few of the CMV-associated chains were specific for CMV antigens. First-cohort TCR clusters were later found to tend to co-occur in the roughly 130 validation repertoires. 164 TCR beta chains were listed as cytomegalovirus-associated.

Assay: immunoSEQ multiplex PCR; the TCRdb copy retains only in-frame clones and omits some. The data show approximately 170,000 clones, around 85% seen once. V is TRBV5-1 and J is TRBJ2-3, with a weak D call TRBD2 (6 bases). This TCR was recovered from a young man in good health and CMV-seropositive. What was sequenced was PBMCs. This CDR3 reads CASSLWGDPTDTQYF. The CDR3 coding sequence is TGCGCCAGCAGCTTGTGGGGGGATCCAACAGATACGCAGTATTTT. Drawing the rest from reference TRBV5-1 and TRBJ2-3, the complete variable domain is KAGVTQTPRYLIKTRGQQVTLSCSPISGHRSVSWYQQTPGQGLQFLFEYFSETQRNKGNFPGRFSGRQFSNSRSEMNVSTLELGDSALYLCASSLWGDPTDTQYFGPGTRLTVL.